The 18 T cell receptor beta chains below were found in one sample sequenced in a study of T cells in Graves' hyperthyroidism and ophthalmopathy. Regions amplified from RNA transcripts were the TCR beta CDR3 regions. During a first-round RT-PCR of the TCR CDR3, the HTBI primer set was used. One entry per CDR3 protein results from TCRdb running MiXCR on the multiplex PCR reads. Found here are roughly 300,000 distinct CDR3 sequences, less than 30% of them singletons; the top ten hold 20% to 30%. Material for sequencing was blood. These receptors were obtained from a man in his forties with Graves' hyperthyroidism that later progressed to Graves' ophthalmopathy.

This clonotype occurred many times. The chain links TRBV5-1 to TRBJ1-1, with no clear D. This CDR3 spans 13 amino acids. The ends were cut back, 2 bases at V and 1 base at J, with 6 bases in the middle. Germline CDR1 is SGHRS and CDR2 is YFSETQ. The CDR3 coding sequence is TGCGCCAGCAGCTTTCGCGCGAACACTGAAGCTTTCTTT. Translation: CASSFRANTEAFF.

In its sample, this clonotype was seen many times. The chain uses TRBV7-3 and TRBJ2-5; the D gene is possibly TRBD1 (5 bases). Deletions cut 3 bases from V and 2 bases from J, with 13 bases between. Germline V gives CDR1 SGHTA, CDR2 FQGTGA. The CDR3 is 15 residues long. The CDR3 region is CASSLGYGQQETQYF. The CDR3 DNA reads as TGTGCCAGCAGCTTGGGATATGGACAACAAGAGACCCAGTACTTC.

In this sample, this clonotype turned up many times. The chain links TRBV6-1 to TRBJ2-2; 8 bases line up with TRBD2. The trim removed 7 bases at V and 4 bases at J, leaving 8 bases unmatched. The CDR3 runs 15 residues. CDR1 is MNHNS and CDR2 is SASEGT in the germline V gene. CDR3 DNA sequence: TGTGCCAGCATGGATAGCGGGACGTCCACCGGGGAGCTGTTTTTT. As protein: CASMDSGTSTGELFF.

This clonotype was counted a single time. Here the CDR3 reads CASSLYERDTEAFF. In nucleotides, the CDR3 is TGCGCCAGCAGCTTGTACGAGCGGGATACTGAAGCTTTCTTT. This chain links TRBV5-1 with TRBJ1-1; D gene ambiguous. The germline V gene has CDR1 SGHRS and CDR2 YFSETQ. The CDR3 runs 14 residues. V dropped 1 base and J dropped 5 bases, with 12 bases sitting between them.

This clonotype was seen many times. The gene calls are TRBV10-2 and TRBJ2-7; 7 bases map to TRBD2. The germline V gene has CDR1 WSHSY and CDR2 SAAADI. V was clipped by 5 bases and J by 5 bases; unmatched bases: 3. The CDR3 totals 12 residues. The CDR3 loop is CASSWTSHEQYF. As DNA, the CDR3 is TGCGCCAGCAGTTGGACTAGTCACGAGCAGTACTTC.

This clonotype was seen ten or more times. The chain links TRBV24-1 to TRBJ2-5, with D tentatively TRBD1 or TRBD2 (6 bases each). The CDR3 loop spans 15 amino acids. The V gene's germline CDR1 is KGHDR and CDR2 SFDVKD. Trimming took off 9 bases at V and 3 bases at J, with 19 bases between the two ends. The CDR3 reads CATASTGGGEETQYF. Written as DNA, the CDR3 is TGTGCCACCGCTTCGACAGGAGGAGGGGAAGAGACCCAGTACTTC.

This clonotype was counted at least ten times. This chain uses TRBV27 with TRBJ2-5; TRBD2 might be the D (6 bases). The CDR3 loop spans 13 amino acids. In germline, CDR1 is MNHEY, CDR2 SMNVEV (reference sequence). CDR3 sequence: CVAGPGPLETQYF. For the CDR3, the DNA is TGTGTCGCGGGGCCAGGGCCTTTAGAGACCCAGTACTTC.

In this sample, this clonotype turned up many times. The rearrangement joins TRBV6-1 to TRBJ2-7, with a tentative D call TRBD2 (6 bases). The V end lost 4 bases, the J end lost 3 bases, and 13 bases lay between the germline ends. This CDR3 spans 14 amino acids. Germline V gives CDR1 MNHNS, CDR2 SASEGT. CDR3 sequence reads: CASSVSSENYEQYF. The CDR3 nucleotides are TGTGCCAGCAGTGTCTCTAGCGAGAACTACGAGCAGTACTTC.

There are many counts of this clonotype. This rearrangement joins TRBV20-1 to TRBJ1-5; weak D call: TRBD1 (6 bases). The germline gives CDR1 DFQATT, CDR2 SNEGSKA (reference sequence). Trimming shortened V by 2 bases and J by 7 bases, and 15 bases separated the two germline ends. CDR3 length: 14 residues. CDR3 bases: TGCAGTGCTAGACCGGGACAATTTAAACAGCCCCAGCATTTT. Amino acids: CSARPGQFKQPQHF.

This chain uses TRBV6-1 with TRBJ2-7, with D tentatively TRBD1 (6 bases). This CDR3 is built from 12 residues. CDR1 is MNHNS and CDR2 is SASEGT in the germline V gene. Trimming cost V 4 bases and J 6 bases, with 10 bases left between them. This chain's CDR3 is CASSVQGGEQYF. CDR3 nucleotide sequence: TGTGCCAGCAGTGTACAGGGTGGCGAGCAGTACTTC.

This clonotype has only one observation. V gene TRBV6-1 combines with J gene TRBJ1-1, with 10 nucleotides matching TRBD1. J gave up 3 bases and V 7 bases, and 8 bases lay outside the gene matches. The CDR3 loop spans 15 amino acids. Per germline, CDR1 MNHNS and CDR2 SASEGT. The CDR3 reads CASIPYGTGDTEAFF. CDR3 in DNA: TGTGCCAGCATCCCCTATGGGACAGGGGACACTGAAGCTTTCTTT.

The chain is built from TRBV28 and TRBJ1-1; D is uncertain. This CDR3 region has 11 residues. Germline assignment: CDR1 MDHEN and CDR2 SYDVKM. Deletions cut 10 bases from V and 5 bases from J, with 11 bases between. CDR3 protein: CATSELTEAFF. CDR3 coding DNA: TGTGCCACCTCAGAGTTAACTGAAGCTTTCTTT.

The table lists this clonotype with many counts. The gene calls are TRBV28 and TRBJ1-2; possibly TRBD1 for D (5 bases). Germline CDR1 MDHEN, CDR2 SYDVKM. V was trimmed by 5 bases and J by 5 bases, leaving 21 bases between them. The CDR3 has 16 amino acids. CDR3 loop: CASSHPSRGEGYGYTF. The CDR3 DNA reads TGTGCCAGCAGTCACCCCTCAAGAGGGGAAGGGTATGGCTACACCTTC.

The rearrangement uses TRBV6-5 and TRBJ1-2; 7 bases are a match to TRBD1. In germline, CDR1 is MNHEY, CDR2 SVGAGI. V was clipped by 3 bases and J by 3 bases; unmatched bases: 4. The CDR3 length is 14 residues. CDR3: CASSYGGTDYGYTF. The DNA of the CDR3 is TGTGCCAGCAGTTATGGCGGGACAGACTATGGCTACACCTTC.

This clonotype was observed at least ten times. The chain joins TRBV6-1 to TRBJ2-7, with TRBD1 as a possible D gene (5 bases). Per germline, CDR1 MNHNS and CDR2 SASEGT. This CDR3 is 16 amino acids long. Deletions cut 6 bases from V and 4 bases from J, with 22 bases between. The CDR3, as DNA: TGTGCCAGCAGCCTCAAGTGGGGCCCTTCGGATTACGAGCAGTACTTC. Its translation is CASSLKWGPSDYEQYF.

This clonotype has ten or more counts. This chain joins TRBV20-1 and TRBJ2-7, with D perhaps given as TRBD1 or TRBD2 (5 bases each). Trimming shortened V by 3 bases and J by 5 bases, and 11 bases separated the two germline ends. The CDR3 covers 12 residues. Per the germline V gene, CDR1 is DFQATT and CDR2 is SNEGSKA (reference sequence). The CDR3 reads CSARRGRHEQYF. The CDR3 DNA reads TGCAGTGCTAGGAGGGGTCGGCACGAGCAGTACTTC.

This clonotype was counted many times. The chain couples TRBV20-1 to TRBJ2-5, with TRBD1 as a possible D gene (7 bases). CDR1 is DFQATT, CDR2 SNEGSKA, per germline (reference sequence). The CDR3 has 15 amino acids. The V end lost 2 bases, the J end lost 4 bases, and 17 bases lay between the germline ends. As DNA, the CDR3 is TGCAGTGCTAGAAGGGCAGGGGGGAGGCTAGAGACCCAGTACTTC. The encoded protein is CSARRAGGRLETQYF.

This clonotype was seen at least ten times. The chain's CDR3 is CASSTPGRKQETQYF. For the CDR3, the DNA is TGTGCCAGCAGCACCCCGGGACGAAAGCAAGAGACCCAGTACTTC. The chain couples TRBV7-2 to TRBJ2-5; the D gene could be TRBD1 or TRBD2 (5 bases each). This CDR3 contains 15 residues. Germline V gene sequence: CDR1 SGHTA, CDR2 FQGNSA. Trimming shortened V by 5 bases and J by 2 bases, and 15 bases separated the two germline ends.